One T cell receptor beta chain is described in this entry. The antigen is unknown. This specimen comes from a study of CD8+ T cells in alopecia areata. The ends were cut back, 3 bases at V and 8 bases at J, with 13 bases in the middle. There are 12 residues in the CDR3. CDR1 is SQVTM and CDR2 is ANQGSEA in the germline V gene. Study findings and constraints: Higher clonality and more expanded CD8+ clones appeared in lesional than normal scalp.

Following RNA extraction, reverse transcription yielded cDNA that acted as the sequencing template. The protocol was immunoSEQ multiplex PCR, while the TCRdb copy is restricted to in-frame clones and leaves out a portion. The table lists around 210,000 clones, approximately 60% of them singletons. The chain uses TRBV29-1 and TRBJ1-2; TRBD1 might be the D (6 bases). The clonotype originates from a human donor in good health. The specimen sequenced was CD8+ T cells sorted from blood. CDR3 sequence (DNA): TGCAGCGTTGACGCGACAGGAGGAGGCTACACCTTC. Amino acid sequence: CSVDATGGGYTF.